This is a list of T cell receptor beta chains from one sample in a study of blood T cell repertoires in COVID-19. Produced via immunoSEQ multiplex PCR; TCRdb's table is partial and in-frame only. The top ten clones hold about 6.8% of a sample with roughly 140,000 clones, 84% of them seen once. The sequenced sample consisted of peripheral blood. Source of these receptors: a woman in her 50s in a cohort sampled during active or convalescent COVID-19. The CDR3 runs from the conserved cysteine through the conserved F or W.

CASSLQGTSTGELFF,TRBV11-3
CASSLRGLAGRETQYF,TRBV7-2
CAWSVMSSEGPQHF,TRBV30
CASSIDRSQGVGTDTQYF,TRBV19
CASSTAQGPMNTEAFF,TRBV19
CASSRLAGGSDTQYF,TRBV7-6
CASSRDRDNSPLHF,TRBV19
CASSAPGTGYNSPLHF,TRBV25-1
CASSGRQGNTGELFF,TRBV19
CASSHKSSRGELFF,TRBV11-1
CASSIGGRGIEAFF,TRBV19
CASRQDRSSYEQYF,TRBV3-1/TRBV3-2
CASSHRQGGYQNYGYTF,TRBV13
CASSIEGGSVGPQHF,TRBV6-5
CASRQGYGSPLHF,TRBV6-4
CASSQALGTGRYGYTF,TRBV3-1/TRBV3-2
CASSLGQGNSPLHF,TRBV18
CASSPSGGYNEQFF,TRBV2
CASSSGNSGNTIYF,TRBV18
CAISLGTGVGRETQYF,TRBV10-3
CASSFMGRGPQETQYF,TRBV7-2
CASSFGPRRAFF,TRBV28
CASSKPTGGGNQPQHF,TRBV21-1
CASSWQGGEGTDTQYF,TRBV5-1
CASSSTKWETQYF,TRBV7-8
CASSKVGGQGHEQYF,TRBV21-1
CAISESQGGSEQYF,TRBV10-3
CASSPAGADYGYTF,TRBV18
CASSQQGTAPAYGQYF,TRBV3-1/TRBV3-2
CASKGNRGSDQPQHF,TRBV19
CASVPTGVYGYTF,TRBV19
CASSLGGNTEAFF,TRBV5-4
CASTPLAGEVNQPQHF,TRBV6-6
CASSLPGEQFF,TRBV5-1
CSGSTGGGYGYTF,TRBV29-1
CASSISALVGTGELFF,TRBV19
CASSHDRAYTYEQYF,TRBV5-1
CASSKDRGWSGNTIYF,TRBV7-2
CASSFDRLNQFF,TRBV7-9
CASTVGSQPQHF,TRBV6-5
CASSGSNRGLNSPLHF,TRBV25-1
CASSVEEATEAFF,TRBV2